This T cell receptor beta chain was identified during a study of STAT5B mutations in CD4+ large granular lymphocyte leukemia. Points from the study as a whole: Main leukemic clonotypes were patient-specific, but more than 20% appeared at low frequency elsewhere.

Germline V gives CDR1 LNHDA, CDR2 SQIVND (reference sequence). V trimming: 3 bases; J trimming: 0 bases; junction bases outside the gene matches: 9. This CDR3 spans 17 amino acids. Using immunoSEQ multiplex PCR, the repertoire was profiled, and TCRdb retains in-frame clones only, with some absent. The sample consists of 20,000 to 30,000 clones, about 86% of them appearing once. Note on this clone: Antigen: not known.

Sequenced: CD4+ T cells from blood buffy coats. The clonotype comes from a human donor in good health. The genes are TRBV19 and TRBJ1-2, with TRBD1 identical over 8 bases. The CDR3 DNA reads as TGTGCCAGTAGTATTACCGGGACAGGTCCATCTAACTATGGCTACACCTTC. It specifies CASSITGTGPSNYGYTF.